These T cell receptor beta chains were read from a single sample in a study of CD8 T cells in ankylosing spondylitis. TCRdb reanalysed the 5' RACE reads using MiXCR and keeps one entry per CDR3 protein. The table has about 540,000 distinct CDR3 sequences, about 13% seen once; the top ten hold approximately 7%. The sample consisted of blood, either unsorted or a sorted T cell fraction (not recorded which). The origin of the receptors is a male donor with ankylosing spondylitis. CDR3s include the opening cysteine and the closing phenylalanine or tryptophan. D genes are given only for firm matches. Part of the rows lack a size; the others show once, few, many or a class for expanded clones.

abundance	len	d_gene	j_gene	v_gene	CDR3nt	CDR3aa
NA	15	TRBD2	TRBJ2-1	TRBV5-1	TGCGCCAGCAGCTTTAGCGGGAGGGCCACGAATGAGCAGTTCTTC	CASSFSGRATNEQFF
NA	11	NA	TRBJ2-5	TRBV20-1	TGCAGTGCTAGAGTTTCGGAGACCCAGTACTTC	CSARVSETQYF
NA	16	NA	TRBJ2-2	TRBV21-1	TGTGCCAGCAGCAACGGGACTAGCGGGAACACCGGGGAGCTGTTTTTT	CASSNGTSGNTGELFF
NA	17	NA	TRBJ1-5	TRBV27	TGTGCCAGCACCCCGTTGGGGGGCAGGGCTGAACGTCAGCCCCAGCATTTT	CASTPLGGRAERQPQHF
few	12	TRBD2	TRBJ2-7	TRBV20-1	TGCAGTCCTCGGGGGGGCCCCTACGAGCAGTACTTC	CSPRGGPYEQYF
NA	15	TRBD2	TRBJ2-1	TRBV19	TGTGCCAGTAGAACTAGCGGGAGTCGGAACAATGAGCAGTTCTTC	CASRTSGSRNNEQFF
NA	14	NA	TRBJ2-5	TRBV3-1	TGTGCCAGCAGCCAAGGAGGGACACCAGAGACCCAGTACTTC	CASSQGGTPETQYF
few	15	NA	TRBJ1-1	TRBV20-1	TGCAGTGCTAGAGATGCGATGAGGGGTACGGCTGAAGCTTTCTTT	CSARDAMRGTAEAFF
NA	12	NA	TRBJ1-1	TRBV30	TGTGCCTGGAGCCGGAAGAACGGAGAAGCTTTCTTT	CAWSRKNGEAFF
few	18	TRBD2	TRBJ2-1	TRBV4-1	TGCGCCAGCAGCCGCAAATTAAATAGCGGGAGCTCGACTGGTGAGCAGTTCTTC	CASSRKLNSGSSTGEQFF
few	15	NA	TRBJ2-1	TRBV11-2	TGTGCCAGCAGCTTAGTAGGTCCTATTACCAATGAGCAGTTCTTC	CASSLVGPITNEQFF
few	16	TRBD2	TRBJ2-2	TRBV7-9	TGTGCCAGCATCCCCGTAGCGGGAATAAACACCGGGGAGCTGTTTTTT	CASIPVAGINTGELFF
NA	16	NA	TRBJ2-2	TRBV7-2	TGTGCCAGCAGCTTAATTCGATTCGCGAACACCGGGGAGCTGTTTTTT	CASSLIRFANTGELFF
once	13	TRBD2	TRBJ2-1	TRBV20-1	TGCAGTGCTAGGTTCCTAGCGGGACTAGAGCAGTTCTTC	CSARFLAGLEQFF
NA	16	NA	TRBJ2-2	TRBV14	TGTGCCAGCAGCCAAGTGGGGCAGTTGAACACCGGGGAGCTGTTTTTT	CASSQVGQLNTGELFF
NA	16	NA	TRBJ2-1	TRBV24-1	TGTGCCACCAGTGAGCCCCTAGGATTAAGGGGAGGTGAGCAGTTCTTC	CATSEPLGLRGGEQFF
few	13	TRBD1	TRBJ1-2	TRBV20-1	TGCAGTGCTAGAGTGGGGACAGGGTACAGCTACACCTTC	CSARVGTGYSYTF
NA	13	NA	TRBJ1-2	TRBV12-3/TRBV12-4	TGTGCCAGCACCTCGGGAGCGCCGGGGGGCTACACCTTC	CASTSGAPGGYTF
few	13	NA	TRBJ1-3	TRBV11-3	TGTGCCAGCAGCTTAGATGCGCCAAGCACCATATATTTT	CASSLDAPSTIYF
NA	17	TRBD2	TRBJ2-1	TRBV4-1	TGCGCCAGCAGCCAAGATCCCGGGACTAGCGGGAACTATGAGCAGTTCTTC	CASSQDPGTSGNYEQFF
few	13	TRBD1	TRBJ1-1	TRBV29-1	TGCAGCGTGAACAGGGGATTCAACACTGAAGCTTTCTTT	CSVNRGFNTEAFF
few	17	NA	TRBJ2-1	TRBV5-1	TGCGCCAGCAGCTTGGACCTGCGGGGAAGCTCCTACAATGAGCAGTTCTTC	CASSLDLRGSSYNEQFF
many	15	NA	TRBJ2-1	TRBV7-8	TGTGCCAGCAGCTTATCGAACGCGATCTACAATGAGCAGTTCTTC	CASSLSNAIYNEQFF
NA	17	TRBD2	TRBJ2-5	TRBV11-1	TGTGCCAGCAGCTTACCCCCTAGCGGGATACCCCAAGAGACCCAGTACTTC	CASSLPPSGIPQETQYF
few	15	NA	TRBJ2-1	TRBV20-1	TGCAGTGCTAGAGAAAGACAGGACTCCTACAATGAGCAGTTCTTC	CSARERQDSYNEQFF
few	15	TRBD1	TRBJ1-2	TRBV10-2	TGCGCCAGCAACCTGGACAGGGGGCAGGGCTATGGCTACACCTTC	CASNLDRGQGYGYTF
few	11	NA	TRBJ2-7	TRBV2	TGTGCCAGCAGGACAGCCTACGAGCAGTACTTC	CASRTAYEQYF
few	13	NA	TRBJ1-2	TRBV29-1	TGCAGCGTTACTATGACACGTTCCTATGGCTACACCTTC	CSVTMTRSYGYTF
few	14	NA	TRBJ2-5	TRBV5-1	TGCGCCAGCAGCTTGATAGGGGTTGGGGAGACCCAGTACTTC	CASSLIGVGETQYF
few	14	NA	TRBJ1-2	TRBV5-1	TGCGCCAGCAGCTTGGAGGGCAACGGCTATGGCTACACCTTC	CASSLEGNGYGYTF
NA	15	NA	TRBJ2-6	TRBV19	TGTGCCAGTAGCTCACAGGTCTCTGGGGCCAACGTCCTGACTTTC	CASSSQVSGANVLTF
few	13	TRBD2	TRBJ2-7	TRBV20-1	TGCAGTGCTAGCCGGCCCGGGGGGAGCGAGCAGTACTTC	CSASRPGGSEQYF
NA	17	NA	TRBJ2-3	TRBV20-1	TGCAGTGCTAGTGTTCTGCTAGCAGGGCTCGACACAGATACGCAGTATTTT	CSASVLLAGLDTDTQYF
NA	16	NA	TRBJ1-3	TRBV6-1	TGTGCCAGCAGTGAAGCGCGTCCGGGGAGTGGAAACACCATATATTTT	CASSEARPGSGNTIYF
many	12	NA	TRBJ2-2	TRBV7-9	TGTGCCAGCAGCTTTAGGACAGGGGAGCTGTTTTTT	CASSFRTGELFF
few	14	NA	TRBJ2-5	TRBV5-1	TGCGCCAGCAGCTTAGCCTCAACTGAAGAGACCCAGTACTTC	CASSLASTEETQYF
NA	12	TRBD2	TRBJ2-1	TRBV29-1	TGCAGCGCTAGGACTAGATACAATGAGCAGTTCTTC	CSARTRYNEQFF
many	16	TRBD2	TRBJ2-2	TRBV7-9	TGTGCCAGCAGCTCAAGCGGGAGGGGGAGCACCGGGGAGCTGTTTTTT	CASSSSGRGSTGELFF
few	15	NA	TRBJ2-5	TRBV20-1	TGCAGTGCTAGACCTTCGGACCGGGCTGAAGAGACCCAGTACTTC	CSARPSDRAEETQYF
few	14	TRBD1	TRBJ2-1	TRBV20-1	TGCAGTGCTATCACAGGGGAAGGCTACAATGAGCAGTTCTTC	CSAITGEGYNEQFF
few	13	NA	TRBJ1-1	TRBV30	TGTGCCTGGAGGCGGGGAAGGGGATTGGAAGCTTTCTTT	CAWRRGRGLEAFF
few	15	NA	TRBJ1-6	TRBV12-3/TRBV12-4	TGTGCCACCCGGGTGACGGGCTCCTATAATTCACCCCTCCACTTT	CATRVTGSYNSPLHF
many	13	NA	TRBJ1-1	TRBV12-3/TRBV12-4	TGTGCCAGCAGGAAACAGCAGAACACTGAAGCTTTCTTT	CASRKQQNTEAFF
few	14	TRBD2	TRBJ2-3	TRBV20-1	TGCAGTGCTACCCTAGCGGGAGCCACAGATACGCAGTATTTT	CSATLAGATDTQYF
many	15	NA	TRBJ2-2	TRBV4-1	TGCGCCAGCAGCCAAGTCAGGGAGTTGGCCGGGGAGCTGTTTTTT	CASSQVRELAGELFF
NA	15	NA	TRBJ1-3	TRBV20-1	TGCAGTGCTAGAGTACCCAGGATGACTCTGGACACCATATATTTT	CSARVPRMTLDTIYF
NA	15	TRBD1	TRBJ2-1	TRBV5-1	TGCGCCAGCAGCCTGGGACAGGGTGTGAACAATGAGCAGTTCTTC	CASSLGQGVNNEQFF
NA	16	TRBD2	TRBJ2-3	TRBV3-1	TGTGCCAGCAGCCGCTACCTAGCGGAGGTAAAGGATACGCAGTATTTT	CASSRYLAEVKDTQYF
few	16	TRBD1	TRBJ2-2	TRBV6-1	TGTGCCAGCAGTGAAGTGGGACAGGGGAACACCGGGGAGCTGTTTTTT	CASSEVGQGNTGELFF
NA	15	NA	TRBJ2-7	TRBV2	TGTGCCAGCAGTGAATCGGCTTTGCCTCCCTACGAGCAGTACTTC	CASSESALPPYEQYF
few	13	NA	TRBJ2-3	TRBV11-1	TGTGCCAGCAGCTCGATGACCGGGGATACGCAGTATTTT	CASSSMTGDTQYF